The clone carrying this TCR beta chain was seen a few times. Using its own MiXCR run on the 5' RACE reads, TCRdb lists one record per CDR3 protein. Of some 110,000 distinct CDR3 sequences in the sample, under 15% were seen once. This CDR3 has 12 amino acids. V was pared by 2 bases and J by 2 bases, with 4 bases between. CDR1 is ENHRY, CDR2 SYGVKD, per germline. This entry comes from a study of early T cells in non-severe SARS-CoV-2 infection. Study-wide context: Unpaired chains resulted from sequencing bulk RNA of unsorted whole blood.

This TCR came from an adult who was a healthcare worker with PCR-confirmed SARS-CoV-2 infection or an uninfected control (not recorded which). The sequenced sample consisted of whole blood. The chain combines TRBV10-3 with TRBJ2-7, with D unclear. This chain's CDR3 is CAISEAPYEQYF. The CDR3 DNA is TGTGCCATCAGTGAGGCACCCTACGAGCAGTACTTC.